The entry that follows covers one TCR beta chain sequence. The antigen remains undetermined. This specimen comes from a study of OX40 agonist ivuxolimab in advanced cancers. Study at large: Two patients with cutaneous melanoma and one with hepatocellular carcinoma, three in total, showed partial responses.

Study-level points and caveats: Undetermined was the antigen specificity of the expanded peripheral T cells. Some patients who did not respond also had low normalized T-cell clonal expansion.

V was pared by 3 bases and J by 1 base, with 7 bases of the junction left unmatched. CDR3 length: 17 amino acids. In germline, CDR1 is SGHVS, CDR2 FQNEAQ. The protocol was immunoSEQ multiplex PCR, while the TCRdb copy is restricted to in-frame clones and leaves out a portion. Seen here are tens of thousands of clones, around 80% observed once, and the top ten hold roughly 1.2%. Here the sequenced sample was CD4+ or CD8+ T cells sorted from blood, taken in a trial of the OX40 agonist ivuxolimab. This receptor was obtained from an adult with an advanced solid tumor such as melanoma, head and neck, liver or kidney cancer. V is TRBV7-8 and J is TRBJ2-3, with TRBD1 identical over 10 bases. The CDR3 spells CASSFGTGAIRTDTQYF. For the CDR3, the DNA is TGTGCCAGCAGCTTTGGGACAGGGGCGATCCGCACAGATACGCAGTATTTT.